A single sample is the source of the 5 T cell receptor beta chains below, sequenced in a study of human T cells and chemical hapten exposure. Indicated time point: patch test 1, 2 weeks after DPC sensitization. Treatment: therapeutic diphenylcyclopropenone sensitization with weekly scalp DPC. TCRdb reanalysed the RACE reads using MiXCR and keeps one entry per CDR3 protein. The sample lists approximately 110,000 distinct CDR3 sequences, approximately 11% occurring once. The sequenced sample was whole blood, obtained in connection with sensitization to the hapten diphenylcyclopropenone (DPC). Source of these receptors: a woman aged 40 to 50 with alopecia areata. Some clones in this sample may be carry-over from other donors' samples.

The chain combines TRBV29-1 with TRBJ2-1; D call uncertain. Trimming cost V 2 bases and J 7 bases, with 6 bases left between them. The CDR3 covers 11 residues. Germline CDR1 and CDR2: SQVTM and ANQGSEA. The CDR3 nucleotides read TGCAGCGTTGAACATCTGAATGAGCAGTTCTTC. Translating it yields CSVEHLNEQFF.

This chain joins TRBV28 and TRBJ1-1, with D unclear. Germline CDR1 reads MDHEN; CDR2 reads SYDVKM. CDR3 length: 15 amino acids. V dropped 2 bases and J dropped 0 bases, with 10 bases sitting between them. This CDR3 is CASSLHPVMNTEAFF. The CDR3 DNA sequence: TGTGCCAGCAGTTTACACCCAGTCATGAACACTGAAGCTTTCTTT. Filled out from reference TRBV28 and TRBJ1-1, the complete variable domain reads DVKVTQSSRYLVKRTGEKVFLECVQDMDHENMFWYRQDPGLGLRLIYFSYDVKMKEKGDIPEGYSVSREKKERFSLILESASTNQTSMYLCASSLHPVMNTEAFFGQGTRLTVV.

This clonotype was seen repeatedly, ten times or more. CDR3 sequence: CASSYRDVTSPLHF. CDR3 DNA: TGTGCCAGCAGTTACAGGGACGTAACTTCACCCCTCCACTTT. The V call is TRBV6-5, the J call TRBJ1-6; a possible D gene is TRBD1 (5 bases). The germline gives CDR1 MNHEY, CDR2 SVGAGI. There are 14 residues in the CDR3. V was cut by 2 bases and J by 9 bases, with 11 bases left in between.

V and J are TRBV20-1 and TRBJ2-7; the match to TRBD2 covers 7 bases. The CDR3 loop spans 12 amino acids. Germline CDR1 and CDR2: DFQATT and SNEGSKA (reference sequence). V dropped 6 bases and J dropped 6; count of bases not matched to a gene: 8. The DNA of the CDR3 is TGCAGTGCCCAGCTGGGAGGGCGCGAGCAGTACTTC. Translating gives CSAQLGGREQYF.

The table lists this clonotype with a few counts. V gene TRBV12-3 or TRBV12-4 combines with J gene TRBJ1-5; D gene uncertain. CDR3 length: 13 residues. Between the trimmed V and J ends, which lost 6 bases and 2 bases, there was a span of 8 bases. The CDR3 loop reads CASSSQGNQPQHF. CDR3 in DNA: TGTGCCAGCAGCTCCCAAGGCAATCAGCCCCAGCATTTT.